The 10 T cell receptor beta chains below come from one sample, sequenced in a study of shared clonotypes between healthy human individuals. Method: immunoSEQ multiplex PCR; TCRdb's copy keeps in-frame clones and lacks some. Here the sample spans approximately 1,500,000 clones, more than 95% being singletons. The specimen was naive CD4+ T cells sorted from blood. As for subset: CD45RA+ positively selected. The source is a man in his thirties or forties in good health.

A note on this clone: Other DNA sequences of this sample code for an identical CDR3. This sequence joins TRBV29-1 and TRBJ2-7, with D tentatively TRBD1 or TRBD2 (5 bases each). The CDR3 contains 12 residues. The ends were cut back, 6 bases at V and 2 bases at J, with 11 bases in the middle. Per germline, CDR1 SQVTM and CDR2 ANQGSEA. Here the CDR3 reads CSVRDRAYEQYF. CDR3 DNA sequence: TGCAGCGTCCGGGACCGTGCCTACGAGCAGTACTTC.

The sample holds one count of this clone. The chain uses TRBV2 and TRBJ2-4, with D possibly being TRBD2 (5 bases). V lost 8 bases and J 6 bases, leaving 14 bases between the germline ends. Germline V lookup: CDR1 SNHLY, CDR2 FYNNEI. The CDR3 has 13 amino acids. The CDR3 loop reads CASFQRGRNIQYF. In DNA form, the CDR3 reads TGTGCCAGCTTCCAGAGAGGGAGAAACATTCAGTACTTC.

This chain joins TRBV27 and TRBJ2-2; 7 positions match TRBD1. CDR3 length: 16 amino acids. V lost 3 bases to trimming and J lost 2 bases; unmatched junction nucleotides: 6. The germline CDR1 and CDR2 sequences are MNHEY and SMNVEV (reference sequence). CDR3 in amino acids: CASSFFGTDNTGELFF. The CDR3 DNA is TGTGCCAGCAGTTTCTTCGGGACAGACAACACCGGGGAGCTGTTTTTT.

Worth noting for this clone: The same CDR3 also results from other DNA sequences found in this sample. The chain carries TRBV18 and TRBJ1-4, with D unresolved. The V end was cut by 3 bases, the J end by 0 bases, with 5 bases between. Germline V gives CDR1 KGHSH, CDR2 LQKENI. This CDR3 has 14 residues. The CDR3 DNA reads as TGTGCCAGCTCACCCGGGGCAACTAATGAAAAACTGTTTTTT. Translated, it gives CASSPGATNEKLFF.

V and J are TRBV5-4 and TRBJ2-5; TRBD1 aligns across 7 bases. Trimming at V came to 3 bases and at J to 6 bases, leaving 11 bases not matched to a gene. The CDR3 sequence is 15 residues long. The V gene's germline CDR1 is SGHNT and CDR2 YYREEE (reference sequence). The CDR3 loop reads CASSYGQVEKQTQYF. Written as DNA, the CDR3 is TGTGCCAGCAGCTATGGACAGGTAGAGAAGCAGACCCAGTACTTC.

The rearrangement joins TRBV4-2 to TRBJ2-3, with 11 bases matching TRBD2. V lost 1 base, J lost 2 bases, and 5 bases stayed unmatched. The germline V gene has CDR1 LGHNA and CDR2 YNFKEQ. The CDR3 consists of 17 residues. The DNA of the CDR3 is TGTGCCAGCAGCCAAGTAGGACTAGCGGGTGCCACAGATACGCAGTATTTT. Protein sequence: CASSQVGLAGATDTQYF.

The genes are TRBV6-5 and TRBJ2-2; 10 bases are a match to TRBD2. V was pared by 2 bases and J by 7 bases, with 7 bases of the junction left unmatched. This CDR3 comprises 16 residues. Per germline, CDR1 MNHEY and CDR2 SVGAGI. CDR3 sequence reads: CASSYLAGAPHGELFF. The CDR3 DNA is TGTGCCAGCAGTTACCTAGCGGGAGCCCCCCACGGGGAGCTGTTTTTT.

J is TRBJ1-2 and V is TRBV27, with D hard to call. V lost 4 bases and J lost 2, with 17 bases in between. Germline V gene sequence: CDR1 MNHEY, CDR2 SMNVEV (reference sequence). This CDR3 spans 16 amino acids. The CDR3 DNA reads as TGTGCCAGCAGTTCGTACTACAGAGATCAGAACTATGGCTACACCTTC. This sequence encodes CASSSYYRDQNYGYTF.

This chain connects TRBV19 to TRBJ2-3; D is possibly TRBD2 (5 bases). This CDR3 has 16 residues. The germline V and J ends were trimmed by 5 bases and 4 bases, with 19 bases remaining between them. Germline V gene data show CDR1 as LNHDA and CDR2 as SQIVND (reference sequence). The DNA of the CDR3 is TGTGCCAGTAGTTTTCTAGGGCGGGCCTCTCCAGATACGCAGTATTTT. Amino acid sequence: CASSFLGRASPDTQYF.

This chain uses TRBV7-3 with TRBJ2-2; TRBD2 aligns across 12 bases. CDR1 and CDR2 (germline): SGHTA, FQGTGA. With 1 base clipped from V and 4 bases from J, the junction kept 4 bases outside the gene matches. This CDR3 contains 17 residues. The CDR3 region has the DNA TGTGCCAGCAGCTTAAGACTAGCGGGAGTGGGCACCGGGGAGCTGTTTTTT. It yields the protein CASSLRLAGVGTGELFF.